These 2 T cell receptor beta chains were sequenced from one sample in a study of identical twins. TCRdb itself ran the 5' RACE reads through MiXCR, one entry per CDR3 protein. The repertoire consists of 420,000 or so distinct CDR3 sequences, with about 18% occurring once and the leading ten covering around 12%. Input material: naive T cells sorted from blood. The receptors come from a man aged 50 to 60 in good health.

This clonotype was seen a few times. This sequence joins TRBV6-5 and TRBJ1-5; TRBD1 might be the D (6 bases). The V gene's germline CDR1 is MNHEY and CDR2 SVGAGI. V lost 0 bases to trimming and J lost 0 bases, with 12 bases between them. CDR3 length: 17 amino acids. The CDR3: CASSYSRQEYSNQPQHF. The CDR3 bases are TGTGCCAGCAGTTACTCCCGACAGGAATATAGCAATCAGCCCCAGCATTTT.

This clonotype was observed a handful of times. The V and J genes are TRBV4-3 and TRBJ1-6; no firm D call. The V end was cut by 0 bases, the J end by 7 bases, with 13 bases between. The V gene's germline CDR1 is LGHNA and CDR2 YSLEER. The CDR3 totals 16 residues. The CDR3 protein is CASSQDRTQRNSPLHF. CDR3 sequence (DNA): TGCGCCAGCAGCCAAGATAGGACCCAGAGGAATTCACCCCTCCACTTT.